This T cell receptor (beta chain) came from a study of T cell responses to AZD1222 COVID-19 vaccine. Study-wide findings and caveats: Targeting of unmutated variant regions was reportedly seen in nearly half of spike-specific TCRs.

Remarks on this clone: Antigen specificity is unknown.

Profiling relied on immunoSEQ multiplex PCR, and the TCRdb table lists in-frame clones only, not all of them. This table has some 160,000 clones, just over 90% appearing once. V lost 1 base and J lost 1, with 11 bases in between. The length of the CDR3 is 16 residues. In germline, CDR1 is SGHAT, CDR2 FQNNGV. The chain is built from TRBV11-2 and TRBJ1-3, with D unresolved. This receptor was taken from an adult who received the AZD1222 COVID-19 vaccine. Sequenced material: peripheral blood, taken 28 days after the second AZD1222 dose. CDR3: CASSLGVPTSGNTIYF. The CDR3 nucleotides read TGTGCCAGCAGCTTAGGGGTCCCGACGTCTGGAAACACCATATATTTT.